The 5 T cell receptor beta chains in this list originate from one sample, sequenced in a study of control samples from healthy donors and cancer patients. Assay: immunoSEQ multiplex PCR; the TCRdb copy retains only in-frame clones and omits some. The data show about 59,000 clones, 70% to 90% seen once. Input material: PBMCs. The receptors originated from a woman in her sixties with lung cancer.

The CDR3 sequence is CAISRTASGRQYF. The CDR3 DNA is TGTGCCATCAGTAGGACAGCGTCGGGCCGGCAGTACTTC. V is TRBV10-3 and J is TRBJ2-7; possibly TRBD1 for D (6 bases). CDR3 size: 13 residues. CDR1 is ENHRY, CDR2 SYGVKD, per germline. Trimming shortened V by 5 bases and J by 9 bases, and 17 bases separated the two germline ends.

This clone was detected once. The CDR3 nucleotides read TGTGCCAGCAGCAAAGACAGGGTGCAAGAGACCCAGTACTTC. It specifies CASSKDRVQETQYF. The chain carries TRBV28 and TRBJ2-5, with TRBD1 matching over 7 bases. Germline CDR1 reads MDHEN; CDR2 reads SYDVKM. There are 14 residues in the CDR3. V was clipped by 6 bases and J by 2 bases; unmatched bases: 6. Complete variable domain (other parts from reference TRBV28 and TRBJ2-5): DVKVTQSSRYLVKRTGEKVFLECVQDMDHENMFWYRQDPGLGLRLIYFSYDVKMKEKGDIPEGYSVSREKKERFSLILESASTNQTSMYLCASSKDRVQETQYFGPGTRLLVL.

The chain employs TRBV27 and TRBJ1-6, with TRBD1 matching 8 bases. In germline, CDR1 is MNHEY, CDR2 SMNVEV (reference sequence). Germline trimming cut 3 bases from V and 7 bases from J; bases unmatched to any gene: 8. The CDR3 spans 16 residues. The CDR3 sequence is CASSFTGTGGNSPLHF. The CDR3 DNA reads TGTGCCAGCAGTTTCACCGGGACAGGTGGGAATTCACCCCTCCACTTT.

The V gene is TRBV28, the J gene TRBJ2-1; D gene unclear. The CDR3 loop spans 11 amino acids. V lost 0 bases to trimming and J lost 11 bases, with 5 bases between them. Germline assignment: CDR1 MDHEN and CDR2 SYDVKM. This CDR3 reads CASSLWDQQFF. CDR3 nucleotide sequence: TGTGCCAGCAGTTTATGGGACCAGCAGTTCTTC.

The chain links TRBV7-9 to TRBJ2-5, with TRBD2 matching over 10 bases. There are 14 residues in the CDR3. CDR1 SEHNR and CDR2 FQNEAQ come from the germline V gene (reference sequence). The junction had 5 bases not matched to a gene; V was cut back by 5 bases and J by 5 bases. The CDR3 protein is CASSPAGGRETQYF. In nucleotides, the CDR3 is TGTGCCAGCAGCCCAGCGGGAGGGCGTGAGACCCAGTACTTC.